These 32 T cell receptor beta chains share one sample of origin, sequenced in a study of blood T cell repertoires in COVID-19. Measured with immunoSEQ multiplex PCR; TCRdb has only the in-frame clones, and not every one. The data show approximately 380,000 clones, more than 85% seen once. The sequencing sample was made of PBMCs or T cells enriched from blood (not recorded which). These receptor sequences come from a woman aged 40 to 55 who had been exposed to COVID-19.

This clone was recorded only once. The chain employs TRBV5-6 and TRBJ1-5; D is ambiguous. This CDR3 is built from 14 residues. The ends were cut back, 0 bases at V and 6 bases at J, with 10 bases in the middle. Germline CDR1 reads SGHDT; CDR2 reads YYEEEE. CDR3 in DNA: TGTGCCAGCAGCTTGGGCGAACTTAGTCAGCCCCAGCATTTT. Protein sequence: CASSLGELSQPQHF.

This chain uses TRBV30 with TRBJ2-1, with unresolved D. The CDR3 contains 15 residues. Trimming pared 0 bases from V and 4 bases from J, leaving 13 bases between. Germline values: CDR1 GTSNPN, CDR2 SVGIG (reference sequence). CDR3 bases: TGTGCCTGGAGTGTAGAAGCGTGGAGTTACAATGAGCAGTTCTTC. Protein: CAWSVEAWSYNEQFF.

The CDR3 loop is CASSSRGHTEAFF. Here the CDR3 DNA reads TGTGCCAGCAGCTCCAGGGGGCACACTGAAGCTTTCTTT. V usage is TRBV7-9 and J usage is TRBJ1-1; 8 nucleotides agree with TRBD1. Germline loops: CDR1 SEHNR, CDR2 FQNEAQ (reference sequence). The CDR3 runs to 13 residues. Trimming cost V 4 bases and J 3 bases; bases outside gene matches: 1.

V and J are TRBV7-8 and TRBJ1-4; 7 bases are shared with TRBD1. With V trimmed by 5 bases and J by 0 bases, 6 bases remained unmatched. The CDR3 extends over 16 amino acids. Germline V gives CDR1 SGHVS, CDR2 FQNEAQ. This CDR3 reads CASSLRQGTTNEKLFF. The CDR3 bases are TGTGCCAGCAGCCTACGACAGGGAACAACTAATGAAAAACTGTTTTTT.

The gene calls are TRBV28 and TRBJ1-5, with 7 bases that match TRBD1. The CDR3 has 14 residues. CDR1 MDHEN and CDR2 SYDVKM come from the germline V gene. The J segment lost 6 bases and the V segment lost 6 bases, leaving 8 bases of the junction unmatched. CDR3 DNA: TGTGCCAGCAGACGGGGACAGAATCCTCAGCCCCAGCATTTT. Its protein product is CASRRGQNPQPQHF. The full variable domain, its missing parts supplied by reference TRBV28 and TRBJ1-5, is DVKVTQSSRYLVKRTGEKVFLECVQDMDHENMFWYRQDPGLGLRLIYFSYDVKMKEKGDIPEGYSVSREKKERFSLILESASTNQTSMYLCASRRGQNPQPQHFGDGTRLSIL.

The J gene is TRBJ2-3, the V gene TRBV7-3; 7 bases are shared with TRBD2. Germline-derived CDR1 and CDR2 are SGHTA and FQGTGA. Germline trimming cut 2 bases from V and 7 bases from J; bases unmatched to any gene: 9. This CDR3 spans 15 amino acids. For the CDR3, the DNA is TGTGCCAGCAGCTTATACGGCGGGGGTTCAAATACGCAGTATTTT. Its translation is CASSLYGGGSNTQYF.

This chain connects TRBV5-6 to TRBJ1-1; unclear D gene. CDR3 length equals 11 residues. Germline loops: CDR1 SGHDT, CDR2 YYEEEE. With 7 bases removed from V and 7 bases from J, the gap between germline ends came to 11 bases. Here the CDR3 reads CASRLRHEAFF. As DNA, the CDR3 is TGTGCCAGCCGCCTGAGGCATGAAGCTTTCTTT. The full variable domain, completed using reference TRBV5-6 and TRBJ1-1, is DAGVTQSPTHLIKTRGQQVTLRCSPKSGHDTVSWYQQALGQGPQFIFQYYEEEERQRGNFPDRFSGHQFPNYSSELNVNALLLGDSALYLCASRLRHEAFFGQGTRLTVV.

This chain uses TRBV5-1 with TRBJ1-2, with 8 bases identical to TRBD1. The germline gives CDR1 SGHRS, CDR2 YFSETQ. The length of the CDR3 is 15 residues. Trimming cost V 0 bases and J 7 bases; bases outside gene matches: 8. CDR3 protein: CASSLVSTGAVGYTF. CDR3 nucleotides: TGCGCCAGCAGCTTGGTGTCGACAGGGGCGGTTGGCTACACCTTC.

CDR3 loop: CASSKGNPGGQGNSPLHF. The CDR3 DNA sequence: TGTGCCAGCAGCAAAGGCAATCCCGGGGGGCAAGGGAATTCACCCCTCCACTTT. The genes are TRBV21-1 and TRBJ1-6. TRBV21-1 represents a pseudogene. This CDR3 is 18 amino acids long.

The chain employs TRBV7-9 and TRBJ1-2, with 7 positions matching TRBD1. CDR1 and CDR2 from the germline V gene are SEHNR and FQNEAQ (reference sequence). V was clipped by 3 bases and J by 6 bases; unmatched bases: 7. CDR3 length: 14 amino acids. The CDR3 nucleotides are TGTGCCAGCAGCTTGCAGGGGGAAATAGATGGCTACACCTTC. It codes for CASSLQGEIDGYTF.

The CDR3, as DNA: TGTGCCAGCAGCCCCATGGGCGGGCTGAACACTGAAGCTTTCTTT. Translated: CASSPMGGLNTEAFF. The chain carries TRBV7-2 and TRBJ1-1; D is unresolved. V was pared by 5 bases and J by 0 bases, with 13 bases between. The germline gives CDR1 SGHTA, CDR2 FQGNSA. The CDR3 has 15 residues.

In this sample, this clone turned up once. The chain joins TRBV11-2 to TRBJ1-2, with a tentative D call TRBD1 (6 bases). This CDR3 contains 15 residues. V was clipped by 1 base and J by 5 bases, with 14 bases between them. CDR1 is SGHAT and CDR2 is FQNNGV in the germline V gene. The CDR3 DNA reads as TGTGCCAGCAGCTTAGCCCCCGGGACAAGATATGGCTACACCTTC. Its translation is CASSLAPGTRYGYTF.

The CDR3 region is CASRIQKSASSYNEQFF. CDR3 nucleotide sequence: TGTGCCAGCAGGATCCAGAAGTCCGCAAGCTCCTACAATGAGCAGTTCTTC. The chain combines TRBV27 with TRBJ2-1; D is undetermined. CDR1 and CDR2 from the germline V gene are MNHEY and SMNVEV (reference sequence). The CDR3 is made up of 17 amino acids. V lost 6 bases, J lost 0 bases, and 18 bases lay in between.

The chain uses TRBV9 and TRBJ2-1; D is perhaps TRBD2 (6 bases). V was clipped by 3 bases and J by 7 bases, with 14 bases between them. The CDR3 length is 14 residues. CDR1 SGDLS and CDR2 YYNGEE come from the germline V gene. The CDR3 spells CASSGAFGRNEQFF. In DNA, the CDR3 is TGTGCCAGCAGCGGGGCCTTCGGGAGAAATGAGCAGTTCTTC. Variable domain in full (rest from reference TRBV9 and TRBJ2-1): DSGVTQTPKHLITATGQRVTLRCSPRSGDLSVYWYQQSLDQGLQFLIQYYNGEERAKGNILERFSAQQFPDLHSELNLSSLELGDSALYFCASSGAFGRNEQFFGPGTRLTVL.

The chain is built from TRBV5-6 and TRBJ1-1; 8 bases align to TRBD1. The ends lost 4 bases at V and 1 base at J; junction bases unmatched: 6. This CDR3 has 15 amino acids. CDR1 is SGHDT, CDR2 YYEEEE, per germline. CDR3 in DNA: TGTGCCAGCAGCCCGGGACAGGATGCGAACACTGAAGCTTTCTTT. Protein: CASSPGQDANTEAFF.

This clone was seen once. The rearrangement joins TRBV21-1 to TRBJ1-3; the D segment call TRBD1 is taken from the table without a DNA check. TRBV21-1 is a pseudogene. The CDR3 extends over 18 amino acids. CDR3 sequence: CASSKGALTGAPRNTIYF. CDR3 DNA sequence: TGTGCCAGCAGCAAGGGTGCTCTAACAGGGGCCCCAAGAAACACCATATATTTT.

The V gene is TRBV5-1, the J gene TRBJ2-7; 8 bases agree with TRBD1. Germline assignment: CDR1 SGHRS and CDR2 YFSETQ. J lost 3 bases, V lost 1 base, and 6 bases had no gene match. The CDR3 has 15 amino acids. The chain's CDR3 is CASSLSGTGNYEQYF. The DNA of the CDR3 is TGCGCCAGCAGCTTGTCCGGGACAGGAAACTACGAGCAGTACTTC.

Here the CDR3 reads CASSLAGAYNEQFF. CDR3 nucleotide sequence: TGCGCCAGCAGCTTGGCCGGGGCCTACAATGAGCAGTTCTTC. This sequence joins TRBV5-1 and TRBJ2-1, with D perhaps TRBD2 (5 bases). The germline V gene encodes CDR1 SGHRS and CDR2 YFSETQ. This CDR3 has 14 amino acids. Trimming stripped 0 bases from V and 2 bases from J, with 6 bases between.

V usage is TRBV9 and J usage is TRBJ1-2; D is ambiguous. V lost 6 bases to trimming and J lost 2 bases, with 17 bases between them. Germline assignment: CDR1 SGDLS and CDR2 YYNGEE. The CDR3 consists of 15 residues. In DNA, the CDR3 is TGTGCCAGCACCCCCCATATGAGGGCCAACTATGGCTACACCTTC. Its translation: CASTPHMRANYGYTF.

The chain combines TRBV3-1 (or the pseudogene TRBV3-2) with TRBJ2-7; the match to TRBD2 covers 9 bases. The germline V gene encodes CDR1 LGHDT and CDR2 YNNKEL (reference sequence). After removal of 2 bases from V and 0 bases from J, the junction contained 8 bases not matched to a gene. The CDR3 runs to 17 residues. For the CDR3, the DNA is TGTGCCAGCAGCCAACCTTCGACTAGCGGTCGCTCCTACGAGCAGTACTTC. This codes for CASSQPSTSGRSYEQYF.

This chain joins TRBV24-1 and TRBJ2-1; the D is unclear. There are 12 residues in the CDR3. Germline lookup yields CDR1 KGHDR and CDR2 SFDVKD. V was cut by 2 bases and J by 9 bases, with 7 bases left in between. DNA for the CDR3: TGTGCCACCAGTGATTATAACATTGAGCAGTTCTTC. Translating gives CATSDYNIEQFF.

CDR3 in DNA: TGTGCCAGCTCGGCGGGCCTCCTCCTCACAGATACGCAGTATTTT. It yields the protein CASSAGLLLTDTQYF. The V gene is TRBV6-5, the J gene TRBJ2-3, with D maybe TRBD2 (5 bases). V dropped 8 bases and J dropped 2 bases, with 17 bases sitting between them. CDR1 and CDR2 from the germline V gene are MNHEY and SVGAGI. The CDR3 runs 15 residues.

The chain links TRBV30 to TRBJ1-5, with D possibly TRBD1 on 5 matching bases. In germline, CDR1 is GTSNPN, CDR2 SVGIG (reference sequence). Deletions cut 1 base from V and 6 bases from J, with 10 bases between. This CDR3 is 13 amino acids long. The CDR3, as DNA: TGTGCCTGGAGTGAGCAGGGCCTTCAGCCCCAGCATTTT. It yields the protein CAWSEQGLQPQHF.

The CDR3 DNA reads as TGTGCCAGCAGTGTGACAGAAACAAGAAATGAAAAACTGTTTTTT. It translates to CASSVTETRNEKLFF. The chain uses TRBV2 and TRBJ1-4, with D possibly matching TRBD1 (5 bases). The CDR3 extends over 15 amino acids. CDR1 is SNHLY, CDR2 FYNNEI, per germline. V was clipped by 4 bases and J by 5 bases, with 14 bases between them.

The chain recombines TRBV7-8 with TRBJ2-3, with 9 bases fitting TRBD2. Germline CDR1 SGHVS, CDR2 FQNEAQ. The CDR3 length is 14 residues. The junction had 6 bases not matched to a gene; V was cut back by 5 bases and J by 6 bases. CDR3 DNA: TGTGCCAGCAGCCAGGGACTAGCAATTGATACGCAGTATTTT. Translated, it gives CASSQGLAIDTQYF.

V gene TRBV6-2 or TRBV6-3 combines with J gene TRBJ1-4; TRBD1 might be the D (6 bases). The CDR3 loop spans 15 amino acids. The V gene lost 6 bases and the J gene lost 8 bases, with 19 bases spanning the gap. Germline assignment: CDR1 MNHEY and CDR2 SVGEGT. The CDR3 coding sequence is TGTGCCAGCAGCCTACTCCGGACAGCAGCCGAAAAACTGTTTTTT. It specifies CASSLLRTAAEKLFF.

The chain has TRBV7-2 and TRBJ2-1, with D possibly being TRBD1 (6 bases). CDR3 length: 16 residues. Per the germline V gene, CDR1 is SGHTA and CDR2 is FQGNSA. V lost 0 bases to trimming and J lost 3 bases, with 12 bases between them. This CDR3 reads CASSLAGSGVYNEQFF. Here the CDR3 DNA reads TGTGCCAGCAGCTTAGCGGGGTCAGGGGTCTACAATGAGCAGTTCTTC.

The genes are TRBV3-1 (or the pseudogene TRBV3-2) and TRBJ2-7, with 9 bases matching TRBD2. The CDR3 loop spans 15 amino acids. Germline CDR1 and CDR2: LGHDT and YNNKEL (reference sequence). V was pared by 4 bases and J by 6 bases, with 10 bases of the junction left unmatched. CDR3 sequence: CASSLIPGLAREQYF. The CDR3 bases are TGTGCCAGCAGCCTGATCCCGGGACTAGCCCGCGAGCAGTACTTC.

CDR3 nucleotides: TGTGCCAGCAGTTATTCTAGCCCGAACACCGGGGAGCTGTTTTTT. As protein: CASSYSSPNTGELFF. The chain couples TRBV6-5 to TRBJ2-2; TRBD2 might be the D (5 bases). The CDR3 has 15 residues. The V end was cut by 3 bases, the J end by 0 bases, with 8 bases between. Germline CDR1 is MNHEY and CDR2 is SVGAGI.

The chain couples TRBV5-4 to TRBJ1-2, with 8 bases matching TRBD1. The ends lost 4 bases at V and 6 bases at J; junction bases unmatched: 14. CDR1 SGHNT and CDR2 YYREEE come from the germline V gene (reference sequence). The CDR3 runs 16 residues. CDR3: CASSPDRDRSKNGYTF. The CDR3 DNA sequence: TGTGCCAGCAGCCCAGACCGGGACAGGAGTAAGAATGGCTACACCTTC.

V gene TRBV10-2 combines with J gene TRBJ1-2, with D possibly TRBD1 on 5 matching bases. V dropped 0 bases and J dropped 0 bases, with 11 bases sitting between them. This CDR3 has 16 residues. Germline loops: CDR1 WSHSY, CDR2 SAAADI. CDR3 sequence reads: CASSESAGGANYGYTF. CDR3 sequence (DNA): TGCGCCAGCAGTGAGTCAGCTGGAGGGGCTAACTATGGCTACACCTTC.

The chain links TRBV7-2 to TRBJ1-1, with TRBD1 as a possible D gene (6 bases). The V gene's germline CDR1 is SGHTA and CDR2 FQGNSA. The ends were cut back, 8 bases at V and 1 base at J, with 11 bases in the middle. The CDR3 contains 13 residues. The chain's CDR3 is CASARQANTEAFF. In DNA form, the CDR3 reads TGTGCCAGCGCACGACAGGCGAACACTGAAGCTTTCTTT.